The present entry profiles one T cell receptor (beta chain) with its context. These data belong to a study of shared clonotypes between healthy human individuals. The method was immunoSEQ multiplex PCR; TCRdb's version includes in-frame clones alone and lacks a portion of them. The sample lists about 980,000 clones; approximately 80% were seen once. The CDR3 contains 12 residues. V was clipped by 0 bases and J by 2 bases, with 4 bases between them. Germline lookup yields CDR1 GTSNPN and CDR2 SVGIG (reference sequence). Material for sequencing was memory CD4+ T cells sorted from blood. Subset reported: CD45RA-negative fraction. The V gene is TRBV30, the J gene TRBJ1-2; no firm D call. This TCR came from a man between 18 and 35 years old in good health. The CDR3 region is CAWSVDNYGYTF. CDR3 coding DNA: TGTGCCTGGAGTGTCGACAACTATGGCTACACCTTC. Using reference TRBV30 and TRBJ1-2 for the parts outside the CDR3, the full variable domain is SQTIHQWPATLVQPVGSPLSLECTVEGTSNPNLYWYRQAAGRGLQLLFYSVGIGQISSEVPQNLSASRPQDRQFILSSKKLLLSDSGFYLCAWSVDNYGYTFGSGTRLTVV.